One sample yielded the 14 T cell receptor beta chains listed below, sequenced in a study of cytomegalovirus exposure and HLA in healthy donors. The method was immunoSEQ multiplex PCR; TCRdb's version includes in-frame clones alone and lacks a portion of them. The sample records 220,000 or so clones, just over 90% being singletons. The sequencing sample was made of PBMCs. The receptors were sampled from a woman under 30 in good health and CMV-seronegative.

The CDR3 DNA reads TGTGCCTGGAGTGGACGACAGACAGATACGCAGTATTTT. This codes for CAWSGRQTDTQYF. The genes are TRBV30 and TRBJ2-3; D is perhaps TRBD1 (5 bases). The V and J ends lost 1 base and 3 bases respectively, with 8 bases between them. This CDR3 comprises 13 residues. Germline V gene data show CDR1 as GTSNPN and CDR2 as SVGIG (reference sequence).

This rearrangement joins TRBV2 to TRBJ2-5; D is possibly TRBD1 (5 bases). This CDR3 contains 17 residues. V shed 6 bases and J shed 1 base, with 21 bases lying between them. Germline loops: CDR1 SNHLY, CDR2 FYNNEI. The CDR3: CASSYPRVGAPQETQYF. The CDR3 DNA sequence: TGTGCCAGCAGCTATCCTAGGGTTGGGGCGCCCCAAGAGACCCAGTACTTC.

This chain joins TRBV29-1 and TRBJ2-5; a possible D gene is TRBD1 (5 bases). The germline CDR1 and CDR2 sequences are SQVTM and ANQGSEA. This CDR3 is built from 11 residues. The germline V and J ends were trimmed by 4 bases and 4 bases, with 7 bases remaining between them. CDR3 amino acids: CSVGRGETQYF. CDR3 DNA: TGCAGCGTTGGTAGGGGAGAGACCCAGTACTTC.

The chain joins TRBV6-1 to TRBJ2-7, with no clear D. Germline lookup yields CDR1 MNHNS and CDR2 SASEGT. CDR3 size: 14 residues. V was cut by 1 base and J by 0 bases, with 7 bases left in between. CDR3 sequence reads: CASSEDWSSYEQYF. Here the CDR3 DNA reads TGTGCCAGCAGTGAAGATTGGAGCTCCTACGAGCAGTACTTC.

This clone came up once. The rearrangement uses TRBV7-7 and TRBJ2-5; D might be TRBD1 (6 bases). The CDR3 covers 14 residues. Deletions cut 5 bases from V and 4 bases from J, with 14 bases between. The germline gives CDR1 SSHAT, CDR2 FNYEAQ (reference sequence). In DNA form, the CDR3 reads TGTGCCAGCAGCGTAGACAGGTCGATAGAGACCCAGTACTTC. It translates to CASSVDRSIETQYF.

The rearrangement links TRBV20-1 to TRBJ2-7; no reliable D call. The germline CDR1 and CDR2 sequences are DFQATT and SNEGSKA (reference sequence). This CDR3 is 11 amino acids long. Between the trimmed V and J ends, which lost 6 bases and 2 bases, there was a span of 8 bases. DNA of the CDR3: TGCAGTGCGCAAACTACCTACGAGCAGTACTTC. Residues: CSAQTTYEQYF.

V is TRBV7-4 and J is TRBJ2-1, with 12 bases identical to TRBD2. The germline V gene has CDR1 SGHVT and CDR2 SQSDAQ. The CDR3 covers 17 residues. The J segment lost 9 bases and the V segment lost 5 bases, leaving 14 bases of the junction unmatched. The CDR3 loop reads CASSQPRLAGDDVEQFF. DNA of the CDR3: TGTGCCAGCAGCCAACCGCGACTAGCGGGAGATGACGTTGAGCAGTTCTTC. Drawing the rest from reference TRBV7-4 and TRBJ2-1, the complete variable domain is GAGVSQSPRYKVAKRGRDVALRCDSISGHVTLYWYRQTLGQGSEVLTYSQSDAQRDKSGRPSGRFSAERPERSVSTLKIQRTEQGDSAVYLCASSQPRLAGDDVEQFFGPGTRLTVL.

Details on this clone: This same CDR3 is encoded by further DNA sequences in the sample. J is TRBJ2-7 and V is TRBV27, with D perhaps matching TRBD2 (7 bases). Germline loops: CDR1 MNHEY, CDR2 SMNVEV (reference sequence). The CDR3 contains 13 residues. Trimming removed 3 bases from V and 3 bases from J, with 9 bases in between. This chain's CDR3 is CASSLGGGYEQYF. CDR3 DNA sequence: TGTGCCAGCAGTTTGGGAGGGGGCTACGAGCAGTACTTC.

The chain uses TRBV5-5 and TRBJ2-7; 10 bases line up with TRBD1. The CDR3 is made up of 14 amino acids. V dropped 4 bases and J dropped 1; count of bases not matched to a gene: 2. Per germline, CDR1 SGHKS and CDR2 YYEKEE (reference sequence). Here the CDR3 DNA reads TGTGCCAGCAGCGGGGGACAGGGGTCCTACGAGCAGTACTTC. This translates into CASSGGQGSYEQYF.

The chain carries TRBV28 and TRBJ1-2; 8 bases map to TRBD1. After removal of 5 bases from V and 8 bases from J, the junction contained 10 bases not matched to a gene. In germline, CDR1 is MDHEN, CDR2 SYDVKM. There are 14 residues in the CDR3. The CDR3 here is CASSPIQGARGYTF. The CDR3 DNA follows: TGTGCCAGCAGTCCCATCCAGGGGGCTAGGGGCTACACCTTC.

The chain combines TRBV5-5 with TRBJ1-5, with D unclear. Germline V gene lookup returns CDR1 SGHKS and CDR2 YYEKEE (reference sequence). The CDR3 runs to 15 residues. Trimming cost V 4 bases and J 5 bases, with 16 bases left between them. CDR3 in amino acids: CASSPGGTNYQPQHF. As DNA, the CDR3 is TGTGCCAGCAGCCCCGGAGGCACAAACTATCAGCCCCAGCATTTT.

Only one count was recorded for this clone. The chain combines TRBV19 with TRBJ2-7; TRBD2 matches at 9 bases. After removal of 4 bases from V and 1 base from J, the junction contained 5 bases not matched to a gene. CDR3 size: 15 residues. Germline V lookup: CDR1 LNHDA, CDR2 SQIVND (reference sequence). This chain's CDR3 is CASSRAGGASYEQYF. CDR3 bases: TGTGCCAGTAGTAGAGCGGGAGGCGCGTCCTACGAGCAGTACTTC.

The rearrangement joins TRBV10-3 to TRBJ2-7; possible D gene TRBD2, 8 bases. The V end lost 6 bases, the J end lost 7 bases, and 25 bases lay between the germline ends. There are 16 residues in the CDR3. In germline, CDR1 is ENHRY, CDR2 SYGVKD. CDR3 sequence: CAIRERSGTAGEEQYF. CDR3 DNA: TGTGCCATCAGGGAAAGGTCCGGGACAGCGGGGGAGGAGCAGTACTTC.

The chain recombines TRBV7-9 with TRBJ2-7; D might be TRBD1 (6 bases). The CDR3 runs 15 residues. Germline CDR1 and CDR2: SEHNR and FQNEAQ (reference sequence). V was shortened by 5 bases and J by 0 bases, with 14 bases between the two germline ends. Here the CDR3 reads CASSLNPGHSYEQYF. The CDR3 bases are TGTGCCAGCAGCCTTAATCCGGGACACTCCTACGAGCAGTACTTC.